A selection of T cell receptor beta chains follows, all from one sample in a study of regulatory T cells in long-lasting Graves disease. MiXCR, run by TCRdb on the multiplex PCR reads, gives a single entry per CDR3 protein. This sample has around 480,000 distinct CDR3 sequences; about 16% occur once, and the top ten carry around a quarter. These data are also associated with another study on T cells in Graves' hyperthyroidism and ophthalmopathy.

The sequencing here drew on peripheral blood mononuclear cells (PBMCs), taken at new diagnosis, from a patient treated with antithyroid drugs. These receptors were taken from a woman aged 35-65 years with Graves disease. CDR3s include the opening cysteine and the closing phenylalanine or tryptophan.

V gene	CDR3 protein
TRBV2	CASRGDYNSPLHF
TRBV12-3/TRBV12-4	CASKQGLPTEAFF
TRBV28	CASRRPRGGWETQYF
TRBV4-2	CASSQDETGARNTIYF
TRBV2	CASSRDAGTVREEQYF
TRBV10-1	CASQRVSNTEAFF
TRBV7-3	CASSLLGGGSYNEQFF
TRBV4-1	CASSPDRGYNSPLHF
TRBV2	CASSFNPTSGGYNEQFF
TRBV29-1	CSARRGASEGETQYF
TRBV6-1	CASSPPRLAAYNEQFF
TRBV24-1	CAIGDPSGDSYNEQFF
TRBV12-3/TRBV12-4	CASSPGLAVNTGELFF
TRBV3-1	CASSNSGGDTEYF
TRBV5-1	CASSLVPGLGADTQYF
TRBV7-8	CASSVNRLHYNEQFF
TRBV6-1	CASSPSSGDLDEKLFF
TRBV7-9	CASSLHPLGPNSPLHF
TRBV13	CASSFWGSTEAFF
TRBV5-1	CASSLALGAQDTQYF
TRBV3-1	CASSQGPRQGRTDTQYF
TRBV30	CAWTLGTGNNEQFF
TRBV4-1	CASRIPPGFPQHF
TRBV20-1	CSAKPDRGPGYTF
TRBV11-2	CASSLLGGPNLPKNIQYF
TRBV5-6	CASSRGILLGQPQHF